This T cell receptor (beta chain) is drawn from a study of blood T cells in healthy people across ages. Next came a second PCR, run for about 7 to 12 cycles, which used a sample-barcoded 5' primer along with a J-beta primer mix. Every cDNA was tagged by a template-switch adaptor with 12 random nucleotides. Each CDR3 protein gets one entry after TCRdb re-called the 5' RACE reads with MiXCR. The sample includes 500,000 to 700,000 distinct CDR3 sequences, less than 35% of them seen just once. Study-wide points: Aged donors had fewer naive CD4+ cells and lower diversity than long-lived donors. Unsorted PBMC input precluded a conclusive naive versus antigen-experienced comparison.

Comment on this clonotype: The antigen remains undetermined.

The V and J ends lost 4 bases and 2 bases respectively, with 14 bases between them. Germline V gives CDR1 MNHNS, CDR2 SASEGT. CDR3 length equals 15 residues. The specimen sequenced was blood. This clonotype was obtained from a woman aged 80 or older in good health. V is TRBV6-1 and J is TRBJ2-5, with unresolved D. This chain's CDR3 is CASSVSAGSQETQYF. The CDR3 DNA reads TGTGCCAGCAGTGTCTCGGCAGGATCTCAAGAGACCCAGTACTTC.